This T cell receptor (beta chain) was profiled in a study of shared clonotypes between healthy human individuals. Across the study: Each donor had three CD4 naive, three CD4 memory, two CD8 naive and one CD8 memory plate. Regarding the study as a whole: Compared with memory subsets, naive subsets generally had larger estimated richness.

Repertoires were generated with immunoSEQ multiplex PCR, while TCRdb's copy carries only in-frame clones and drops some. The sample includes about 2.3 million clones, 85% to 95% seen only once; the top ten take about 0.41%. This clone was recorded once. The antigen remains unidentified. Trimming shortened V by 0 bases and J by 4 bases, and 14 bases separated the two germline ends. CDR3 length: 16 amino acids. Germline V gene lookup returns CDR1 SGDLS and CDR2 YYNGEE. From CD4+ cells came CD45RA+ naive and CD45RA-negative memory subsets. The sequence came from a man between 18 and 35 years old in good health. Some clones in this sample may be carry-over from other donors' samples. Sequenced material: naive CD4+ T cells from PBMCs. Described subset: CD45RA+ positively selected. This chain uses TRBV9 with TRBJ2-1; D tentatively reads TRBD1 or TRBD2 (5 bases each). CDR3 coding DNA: TGTGCCAGCAGCGTAGGGGTTGGGACGGAATACAATGAGCAGTTCTTC. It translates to CASSVGVGTEYNEQFF.